This entry lists 28 T cell receptor beta chains sequenced from one sample in a study of TIL therapy for anti-PD-1-resistant metastatic lung cancer. The time point: pre-treatment sample, taken before nivolumab and TIL therapy. This was the immunoSEQ v3 assay. Generated by immunoSEQ multiplex PCR, the TCRdb table keeps only in-frame clones and is missing some. The sample yields approximately 30,000 clones, 74% seen once. The input for sequencing was blood, taken at baseline. Receptors were obtained from a woman aged 30 to 85 with non-small cell lung cancer.

The J gene is TRBJ1-4, the V gene TRBV6-1; D unresolved. Germline-derived CDR1 and CDR2 are MNHNS and SASEGT. The ends were cut back, 0 bases at V and 11 bases at J, with 7 bases in the middle. This CDR3 contains 12 residues. CDR3 DNA: TGTGCCAGCAGTGAAGCCCCTATGAAACTGTTTTTT. Encoded protein: CASSEAPMKLFF.

V usage is TRBV11-2 and J usage is TRBJ2-3; 7 bases are a match to TRBD1. V trimming: 1 base; J trimming: 8 bases; junction bases outside the gene matches: 3. Per germline, CDR1 SGHAT and CDR2 FQNNGV. This CDR3 is 13 amino acids long. As DNA, the CDR3 is TGTGCCAGCAGCTTAGGAAGGGGGCGTACGCAGTATTTT. It encodes CASSLGRGRTQYF. The variable domain in full, with the rest retrieved from reference TRBV11-2 and TRBJ2-3, is EAGVAQSPRYKIIEKRQSVAFWCNPISGHATLYWYQQILGQGPKLLIQFQNNGVVDDSQLPKDRFSAERLKGVDSTLKIQPAKLEDSAVYLCASSLGRGRTQYFGPGTRLTVL.

The V and J genes are TRBV19 and TRBJ1-1; possible D gene TRBD1, 6 bases. Germline V gene lookup returns CDR1 LNHDA and CDR2 SQIVND (reference sequence). This CDR3 region has 14 residues. V shed 3 bases and J shed 1 base, with 9 bases lying between them. The chain's CDR3 is CASSISRGNTEAFF. CDR3 sequence (DNA): TGTGCCAGTAGTATCTCCAGGGGGAACACTGAAGCTTTCTTT.

V is TRBV7-9 and J is TRBJ1-2; D unresolved. The V and J ends lost 1 base and 0 bases respectively, with 12 bases between them. The CDR3 is made up of 16 amino acids. Germline V gene data show CDR1 as SEHNR and CDR2 as FQNEAQ (reference sequence). CDR3 DNA sequence: TGTGCCAGCAGCTTAGTGCTAACGGCTTCTAACTATGGCTACACCTTC. Translating it yields CASSLVLTASNYGYTF.

The CDR3 reads CASSIVQGRAGNEQFF. CDR3 nucleotide sequence: TGTGCCAGTAGTATAGTACAAGGGCGGGCTGGCAATGAGCAGTTCTTC. The chain employs TRBV19 and TRBJ2-1; a weak D match, TRBD2 (5 bases). The V end was cut by 1 base, the J end by 6 bases, with 16 bases between. The CDR3 totals 16 residues. CDR1 LNHDA and CDR2 SQIVND come from the germline V gene (reference sequence). Drawing the rest from reference TRBV19 and TRBJ2-1, the complete variable domain is DGGITQSPKYLFRKEGQNVTLSCEQNLNHDAMYWYRQDPGQGLRLIYYSQIVNDFQKGDIAEGYSVSREKKESFPLTVTSAQKNPTAFYLCASSIVQGRAGNEQFFGPGTRLTVL.

The chain recombines TRBV2 with TRBJ2-7; D gene uncertain. CDR1 is SNHLY and CDR2 is FYNNEI in the germline V gene. CDR3 size: 13 residues. V was shortened by 8 bases and J by 3 bases, with 14 bases between the two germline ends. In DNA, the CDR3 is TGTGCCAGCCTTTATGGGGTCGACTACGAGCAGTACTTC. This codes for CASLYGVDYEQYF.

The rearrangement joins TRBV5-1 to TRBJ2-7; possibly TRBD1 for D (5 bases). Germline V lookup: CDR1 SGHRS, CDR2 YFSETQ. The CDR3 sequence is 14 residues long. V lost 0 bases, J lost 3 bases, and 10 bases lay in between. The CDR3 is CASSLDQGGYEQYF. CDR3 in DNA: TGCGCCAGCAGCTTGGACCAGGGTGGCTACGAGCAGTACTTC.

The rearrangement joins TRBV6-5 to TRBJ1-1; D may be TRBD1 (6 bases). The CDR3 totals 12 residues. The germline V and J ends were trimmed by 6 bases and 5 bases, with 10 bases remaining between them. The germline CDR1 and CDR2 sequences are MNHEY and SVGAGI. As DNA, the CDR3 is TGTGCCAGCAGGACAAGGGGGACTGAAGCTTTCTTT. Protein product: CASRTRGTEAFF.

The chain has TRBV7-8 and TRBJ1-4; D not resolved. V was pared by 1 base and J by 0 bases, with 6 bases between. CDR1 SGHVS and CDR2 FQNEAQ come from the germline V gene. This CDR3 region has 15 residues. The CDR3 nucleotides are TGTGCCAGCAGCTTAGAGGCAGCAACTAATGAAAAACTGTTTTTT. Translated, it gives CASSLEAATNEKLFF.

The V call is TRBV14, the J call TRBJ2-4, with 9 bases aligning to TRBD2. V shed 0 bases and J 8 bases; nucleotides not matched to a gene: 8. Germline-derived CDR1 and CDR2 are SGHDN and FVKESK. There are 16 residues in the CDR3. The CDR3 sequence is CASSQDRLAGVDIQYF. CDR3 nucleotide sequence: TGTGCCAGCAGCCAAGATCGTTTAGCGGGAGTTGACATTCAGTACTTC.

This clone occurred once. The chain is built from TRBV5-6 and TRBJ2-7; 8 bases align to TRBD1. Germline loops: CDR1 SGHDT, CDR2 YYEEEE. J gave up 3 bases and V 0 bases, and 14 bases lay outside the gene matches. The CDR3 totals 18 residues. This CDR3 is CASSLDPAGTGYLYEQYF. The CDR3 nucleotides are TGTGCCAGCAGCTTGGACCCCGCCGGGACAGGATACCTCTACGAGCAGTACTTC.

The chain recombines TRBV11-3 with TRBJ2-5; 14 bases are a match to TRBD2. The CDR3 extends over 16 amino acids. In germline, CDR1 is SGHNT, CDR2 YENEEA. Trimming removed 5 bases from V and 5 bases from J; junction bases left unmatched: 7. The CDR3 sequence: CASSQGLAGGGETQYF. The CDR3 region has the DNA TGTGCCAGCAGCCAAGGACTAGCGGGAGGAGGGGAGACCCAGTACTTC. Full variable domain (missing parts from reference TRBV11-3 and TRBJ2-5): EAGVVQSPRYKIIEKKQPVAFWCNPISGHNTLYWYLQNLGQGPELLIRYENEEAVDDSQLPKDRFSAERLKGVDSTLKIQPAELGDSAVYLCASSQGLAGGGETQYFGPGTRLLVL.

This sequence joins TRBV7-8 and TRBJ1-3; D is ambiguous. V was trimmed by 0 bases and J by 3 bases, leaving 3 bases between them. Germline loops: CDR1 SGHVS, CDR2 FQNEAQ. The CDR3 runs to 13 residues. In DNA form, the CDR3 reads TGTGCCAGCAGCTTAGCGCTTGGAAACACCATATATTTT. Its translation: CASSLALGNTIYF.

This chain links TRBV10-1 with TRBJ2-3, with a weak D call TRBD1 (6 bases). Trimming left V 4 bases short and J 4 bases short, with 15 bases between. Germline V gives CDR1 WNHNN, CDR2 SYGVQD (reference sequence). The CDR3 loop spans 15 amino acids. CDR3 DNA: TGCGCCAGCAGTGCGGGCAGGGGATGGGCAGATACGCAGTATTTT. Translating it yields CASSAGRGWADTQYF.

The chain combines TRBV7-9 with TRBJ2-1, with 10 bases lining up with TRBD2. The V and J ends lost 5 bases and 5 bases, in that order; junction bases with no gene match: 12. The germline V gene has CDR1 SEHNR and CDR2 FQNEAQ (reference sequence). The CDR3 length is 17 residues. CDR3 sequence reads: CASSLDLAGAVNNEQFF. CDR3 in DNA: TGTGCCAGCAGCCTTGACCTAGCGGGAGCAGTGAACAATGAGCAGTTCTTC.

The chain combines TRBV30 with TRBJ1-5; 9 bases match TRBD1. Germline-derived CDR1 and CDR2 are GTSNPN and SVGIG (reference sequence). The CDR3 sequence is 15 residues long. Trimming at V came to 2 bases and at J to 6 bases, leaving 8 bases not matched to a gene. The CDR3: CAWSPTGTGSQPQHF. The CDR3 DNA is TGTGCCTGGAGTCCCACCGGGACAGGGAGTCAGCCCCAGCATTTT.

This chain connects TRBV5-1 to TRBJ1-3; no firm D call. The CDR3 loop spans 15 amino acids. Germline loops: CDR1 SGHRS, CDR2 YFSETQ. V gave up 7 bases and J gave up 3 bases, with 17 bases separating them. CDR3 nucleotides: TGCGCCAGCGAAAGCAGTCGCACGGTTGGAAACACCATATATTTT. Translation gives CASESSRTVGNTIYF. The variable domain in full, with the rest retrieved from reference TRBV5-1 and TRBJ1-3, is KAGVTQTPRYLIKTRGQQVTLSCSPISGHRSVSWYQQTPGQGLQFLFEYFSETQRNKGNFPGRFSGRQFSNSRSEMNVSTLELGDSALYLCASESSRTVGNTIYFGEGSWLTVV.

For the CDR3, the DNA is TGTGCCAGCAGTATCTACAGGGGGAATGAGCAGTTCTTC. Translation: CASSIYRGNEQFF. The rearrangement links TRBV2 to TRBJ2-1; 8 bases are a match to TRBD1. CDR1 and CDR2 (germline): SNHLY, FYNNEI. V lost 5 bases to trimming and J lost 7 bases; unmatched junction nucleotides: 4. The CDR3 loop spans 13 amino acids.

V and J are TRBV4-1 and TRBJ2-6, with 7 bases identical to TRBD2. Germline V CDR1 and CDR2: MGHRA, YSYEKL. V shed 5 bases and J 3 bases; nucleotides not matched to a gene: 4. The CDR3 totals 15 residues. In nucleotides, the CDR3 is TGCGCCAGCAGCTCCAGGACTAGTGGGGCCAACGTCCTGACTTTC. It yields the protein CASSSRTSGANVLTF.

This clone is a singleton in its sample. This chain links TRBV27 with TRBJ2-7; 9 nucleotides line up with TRBD2. J was trimmed by 5 bases and V by 6 bases; bases with no gene match: 11. CDR3 length: 15 residues. CDR1 is MNHEY and CDR2 is SMNVEV in the germline V gene (reference sequence). CDR3 in amino acids: CASRRAGGLYNEQYF. DNA for the CDR3: TGTGCCAGCAGGCGAGCGGGAGGCTTATATAACGAGCAGTACTTC.

This chain uses TRBV6-5 with TRBJ2-2; D ambiguous. The CDR3 extends over 14 amino acids. From germline, CDR1 is MNHEY and CDR2 SVGAGI. V lost 6 bases, J lost 3 bases, and 11 bases lay in between. The CDR3: CASRSTSDTGELFF. In DNA, the CDR3 is TGTGCCAGCAGGTCCACCTCCGACACCGGGGAGCTGTTTTTT.

V gene TRBV5-4 combines with J gene TRBJ2-7, with D unclear. The germline gives CDR1 SGHNT, CDR2 YYREEE (reference sequence). V gave up 0 bases and J gave up 6 bases, with 10 bases separating them. This CDR3 contains 13 residues. CDR3 region: CASSLAVKAEQYF. For the CDR3, the DNA is TGTGCCAGCAGCTTGGCTGTAAAAGCCGAGCAGTACTTC.

The rearrangement links TRBV5-6 to TRBJ1-6, with D maybe TRBD1 (5 bases). This CDR3 region has 16 residues. Between the trimmed V and J ends, which lost 0 bases and 0 bases, there was a span of 7 bases. Germline CDR1 SGHDT, CDR2 YYEEEE. The CDR3 DNA is TGTGCCAGCAGCTTGGCGGGACCCTCCTATAATTCACCCCTCCACTTT. Its translation: CASSLAGPSYNSPLHF. Looking up the rest from reference TRBV5-6 and TRBJ1-6 gives the full variable domain: DAGVTQSPTHLIKTRGQQVTLRCSPKSGHDTVSWYQQALGQGPQFIFQYYEEEERQRGNFPDRFSGHQFPNYSSELNVNALLLGDSALYLCASSLAGPSYNSPLHFGNGTRLTVT.

The chain joins TRBV27 to TRBJ2-3; tentatively, D is TRBD1 or TRBD2 (5 bases each). The germline V gene encodes CDR1 MNHEY and CDR2 SMNVEV (reference sequence). The CDR3 is 17 residues long. V was shortened by 6 bases and J by 4 bases, with 23 bases between the two germline ends. The DNA for the CDR3 is TGTGCCAGCAGACCATCCGGGACCACGGCCCTGGCAGATACGCAGTATTTT. Encoded protein: CASRPSGTTALADTQYF.

CDR3 nucleotide sequence: TGTGCCAGTAGTATAGGCAGAACTCAGCCCCAGCATTTT. Protein sequence: CASSIGRTQPQHF. The V and J genes are TRBV19 and TRBJ1-5; no clear D gene. V lost 1 base and J lost 6, with 7 bases in between. The length of the CDR3 is 13 residues. Germline V CDR1 and CDR2: LNHDA, SQIVND (reference sequence).

The chain has TRBV5-1 and TRBJ2-3, with TRBD2 as a possible D gene (5 bases). The V gene's germline CDR1 is SGHRS and CDR2 YFSETQ. V dropped 0 bases and J dropped 2 bases, with 10 bases sitting between them. This CDR3 is 15 amino acids long. The CDR3 coding sequence is TGCGCCAGCAGCTTGGCGGGGAAATCCACAGATACGCAGTATTTT. Amino acids: CASSLAGKSTDTQYF.

J is TRBJ2-5 and V is TRBV28, with TRBD1 as a possible D gene (5 bases). This CDR3 comprises 16 residues. The germline V and J ends were trimmed by 6 bases and 0 bases, with 17 bases remaining between them. Germline V gives CDR1 MDHEN, CDR2 SYDVKM. The CDR3: CASSPDQGWNQETQYF. CDR3 in DNA: TGTGCCAGCAGCCCCGATCAGGGTTGGAACCAAGAGACCCAGTACTTC.

The chain links TRBV4-2 to TRBJ2-7; 14 positions match TRBD2. V lost 1 base and J lost 7; bases outside the gene matches: 3. The germline CDR1 and CDR2 sequences are LGHNA and YNFKEQ. The CDR3 contains 15 residues. This chain's CDR3 is CASSQVGTSGSEQYF. The DNA for the CDR3 is TGTGCCAGCAGCCAAGTTGGGACTAGCGGGAGTGAGCAGTACTTC.